A single sample is the source of the 10 T cell receptor beta chains below, sequenced in a study of blood T cells in healthy people across ages. A second PCR of 7 to 11 cycles used a sample-barcoded 5' primer and a J-beta primer mix. TCRdb analysed the 5' RACE reads with MiXCR anew, one entry per CDR3 protein. This table holds over 950,000 distinct CDR3 sequences, 35% to 40% found once. The source material was blood. The receptors originated from a man aged 18 to 30 in good health.

This clonotype showed up just a few times. The V gene is TRBV7-9, the J gene TRBJ1-2; a weak D match, TRBD1 (5 bases). Trimming stripped 3 bases from V and 6 bases from J, with 14 bases between. This CDR3 region has 14 residues. The V gene's germline CDR1 is SEHNR and CDR2 FQNEAQ (reference sequence). Here the CDR3 DNA reads TGTGCCAGCAGCTTGGGGAAAGGGACTAATGGCTACACCTTC. Translated, it gives CASSLGKGTNGYTF.

The sample holds a few counts of this clonotype. V is TRBV13 and J is TRBJ2-5; no reliable D call. With 5 bases removed from V and 1 base from J, the gap between germline ends came to 14 bases. The CDR3 runs to 15 residues. Germline V CDR1 and CDR2: PRHDT, FYEKMQ (reference sequence). The CDR3 coding sequence is TGTGCCAGCAGCCCTTCAGTAACCTCCCAAGAGACCCAGTACTTC. The encoded protein is CASSPSVTSQETQYF.

V and J are TRBV4-3 and TRBJ2-1; D call uncertain. The closer fit of TRBJ2-7 to the DNA end suggests the J call may be wrong. The germline CDR1 and CDR2 sequences are LGHNA and YSLEER. The CDR3 is 18 amino acids. CDR3 DNA: TGCGCCAGCAGCCACCCCTCAGGACCAGATAACTCCTACAATGAGCAGTACTTC. Its protein is CASSHPSGPDNSYNEQYF.

This clonotype was seen more than once but under ten times. The chain has TRBV7-2 and TRBJ1-4; no firm D call. The CDR3 sequence is 16 residues long. Germline CDR1 reads SGHTA; CDR2 reads FQGNSA. V was trimmed by 2 bases and J by 4 bases, leaving 14 bases between them. The CDR3 sequence: CASSLRAAYHNEKLFF. The CDR3 DNA reads TGTGCCAGCAGCTTACGAGCCGCTTACCATAATGAAAAACTGTTTTTT.

A few counts support this clonotype. This chain uses TRBV2 with TRBJ1-2, with D possibly matching TRBD1 (5 bases). The CDR3 spans 12 residues. The ends were cut back, 7 bases at V and 7 bases at J, with 13 bases in the middle. From germline, CDR1 is SNHLY and CDR2 FYNNEI. CDR3 sequence reads: CASNAGSAGYTF. CDR3 bases: TGTGCCAGCAATGCAGGGTCGGCTGGCTACACCTTC.

The chain combines TRBV12-3 or TRBV12-4 with TRBJ2-1, with D tentatively TRBD1 (5 bases). This CDR3 is 15 amino acids long. The V gene lost 6 bases and the J gene lost 4 bases, with 16 bases spanning the gap. CDR3 loop: CASRQGDISYNEQFF. The CDR3 DNA reads as TGTGCCAGCAGGCAAGGGGATATTTCATACAATGAGCAGTTCTTC.

The chain uses TRBV4-3 and TRBJ1-5, with 7 bases aligning to TRBD1. This CDR3 is built from 19 residues. Per the germline V gene, CDR1 is LGHNA and CDR2 is YSLEER. The J segment lost 6 bases and the V segment lost 2 bases, leaving 19 bases of the junction unmatched. The DNA for the CDR3 is TGCGCCAGCAGCCAACAGGGGGGAACACGGGATAGTCCGTTTCAGCCCCAGCATTTT. Its translation is CASSQQGGTRDSPFQPQHF.

This clonotype was detected only a few times. The chain carries TRBV14 and TRBJ2-2; 10 positions agree with TRBD1. Trimming removed 2 bases from V and 5 bases from J; junction bases left unmatched: 5. The CDR3 covers 16 residues. CDR1 SGHDN and CDR2 FVKESK come from the germline V gene. CDR3 DNA: TGTGCCAGCAGCCAACGACAGGGGGCACGGACCGGGGAGCTGTTTTTT. As protein: CASSQRQGARTGELFF. Looking up the rest from reference TRBV14 and TRBJ2-2 gives the full variable domain: EAGVTQFPSHSVIEKGQTVTLRCDPISGHDNLYWYRRVMGKEIKFLLHFVKESKQDESGMPNNRFLAERTGGTYSTLKVQPAELEDSGVYFCASSQRQGARTGELFFGEGSRLTVL.

The genes are TRBV20-1 and TRBJ2-4, with a tentative D call TRBD2 (6 bases). In germline, CDR1 is DFQATT, CDR2 SNEGSKA (reference sequence). The CDR3 is made up of 12 amino acids. V shed 3 bases and J shed 8 bases, with 11 bases lying between them. As DNA, the CDR3 is TGCAGTGCTAGTTTAAGGGAGGACATTCAGTACTTC. It yields the protein CSASLREDIQYF.

The chain is built from TRBV25-1 and TRBJ1-2, with D hard to call. Trimming removed 2 bases at V and 4 bases at J, with 14 bases between. The germline V gene has CDR1 MGHDK and CDR2 SYGVNS. The CDR3 covers 15 residues. The DNA for the CDR3 is TGTGCCAGCAGTGAACTCGTGGGAAGTGTCTATGGCTACACCTTC. Residues: CASSELVGSVYGYTF.